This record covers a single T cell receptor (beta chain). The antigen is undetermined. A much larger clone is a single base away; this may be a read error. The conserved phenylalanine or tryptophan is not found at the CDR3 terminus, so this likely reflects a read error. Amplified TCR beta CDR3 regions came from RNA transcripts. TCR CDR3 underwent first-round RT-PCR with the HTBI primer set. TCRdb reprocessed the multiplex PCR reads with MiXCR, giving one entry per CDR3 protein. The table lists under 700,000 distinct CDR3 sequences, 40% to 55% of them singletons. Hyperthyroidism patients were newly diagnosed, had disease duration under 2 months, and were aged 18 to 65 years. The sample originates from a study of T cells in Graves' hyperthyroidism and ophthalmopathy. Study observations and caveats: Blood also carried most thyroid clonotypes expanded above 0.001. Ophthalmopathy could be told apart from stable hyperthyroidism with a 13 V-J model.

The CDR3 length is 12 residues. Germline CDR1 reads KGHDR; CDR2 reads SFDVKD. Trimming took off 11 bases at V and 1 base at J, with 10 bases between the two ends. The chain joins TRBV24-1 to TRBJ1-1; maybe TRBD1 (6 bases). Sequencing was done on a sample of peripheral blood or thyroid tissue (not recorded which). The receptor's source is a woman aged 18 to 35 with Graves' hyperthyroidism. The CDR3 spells CAISRGNTEAFS. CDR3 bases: TGTGCCATTTCCAGGGGGAACACTGAAGCTTTCTCT.